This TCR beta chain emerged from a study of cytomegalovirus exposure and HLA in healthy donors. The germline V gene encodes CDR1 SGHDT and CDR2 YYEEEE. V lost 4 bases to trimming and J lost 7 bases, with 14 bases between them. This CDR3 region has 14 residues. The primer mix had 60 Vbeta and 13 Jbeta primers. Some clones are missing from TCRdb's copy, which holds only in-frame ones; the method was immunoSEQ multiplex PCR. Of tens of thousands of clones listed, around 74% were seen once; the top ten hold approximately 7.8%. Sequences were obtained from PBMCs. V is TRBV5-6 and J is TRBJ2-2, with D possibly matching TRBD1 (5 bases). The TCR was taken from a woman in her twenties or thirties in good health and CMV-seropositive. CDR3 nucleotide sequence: TGTGCCAGCAGCAGGGGCCCGACCCACGGGGAGCTGTTTTTT. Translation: CASSRGPTHGELFF.